The entry below gives a single T cell receptor (beta chain) sequence along with its context. Its antigen is not identified. TCRdb re-called the 5' RACE reads with MiXCR, one entry per CDR3 protein. Among hundreds of thousands of distinct CDR3 sequences, approximately 6.1% were seen once, and the ten largest hold 1.5% to 2%. The sample belongs to a study of identical twins. Study-level findings and limits: The authors noted that invariant MAIT and iNKT cells could partly confound zero-insertion analyses.

The TCR originated in a man aged 18-30 years in good health. Sequenced sample: naive T cells sorted from blood.

The CDR3 protein is CASSPLRQGIRNNEQFF. DNA of the CDR3: TGTGCCAGCTCACCACTTCGACAGGGCATCCGAAACAATGAGCAGTTCTTC. J is TRBJ2-1 and V is TRBV18; 7 positions agree with TRBD1. Germline CDR1 and CDR2: KGHSH and LQKENI. V lost 1 base and J lost 5; bases outside the gene matches: 11. CDR3 length: 17 amino acids.